Shown below are 32 T cell receptor beta chains from a single sample sequenced in a study of shared clonotypes between healthy human individuals (dated by TCRdb to 2019 to 2021). Library preparation was by the immunoSEQ multiplex PCR assay. This is the immuneACCESS table as TCRdb keeps it, with only in-frame sequences that have V and J called. A part of the clones is gone; compared with another copy, unresolved V genes explain less than half, and the rest is unexplained. Present in this sample are roughly 1.5 million clones, under 99% of which were seen just once. 0.4% to 0.45% of the sample lies in the top ten. The source material was naive CD4+ T cells sorted from blood. The cell subset or site label, read with the paper, signifies: CD45RA+ positively selected. The receptor source for this set is a man in his thirties or forties in good health.

The V gene is TRBV10-2, the J gene TRBJ1-2; D is perhaps TRBD1 (5 bases). Germline V lookup: CDR1 WSHSY, CDR2 SAAADI. This CDR3 region has 12 residues. Trimming took 3 bases from V and 8 from J, leaving 10 bases between them. CDR3 protein: CASSDPGAGYTF. CDR3 nucleotide sequence: TGCGCCAGCAGTGATCCCGGGGCAGGCTACACCTTC.

The rearrangement links TRBV28 to TRBJ2-7; D might be TRBD1 or TRBD2, each matching 5 bases. The CDR3 runs 15 residues. Germline loops: CDR1 MDHEN, CDR2 SYDVKM. V was pared by 1 base and J by 3 bases, with 13 bases between. CDR3 loop: CASSLSSGRLYEQYF. In DNA, the CDR3 is TGTGCCAGCAGTTTATCCTCGGGACGGCTCTACGAGCAGTACTTC.

The chain links TRBV23-1 to TRBJ2-3; D is perhaps TRBD2 (10 bases). TRBV23-1 is labeled an ORF, and its function is uncertain. V lost 9 bases to trimming and J lost 0 bases, with 40 bases between them. This CDR3 is built from 23 residues. CDR3 protein: CARGTGTGPSAGGTKSSTDTQYF. CDR3 DNA sequence: TGCGCCAGAGGGACCGGGACAGGGCCATCAGCGGGAGGGACGAAAAGTAGCACAGATACGCAGTATTTT.

J is TRBJ2-7 and V is TRBV15; TRBD2 matches at 7 bases. V shed 5 bases and J 2 bases; nucleotides not matched to a gene: 9. Germline-derived CDR1 and CDR2 are LNHNV and YYDKDF (reference sequence). The length of the CDR3 is 15 residues. The CDR3 DNA follows: TGTGCCACCAGCTTAGAGCGGGACTCACCCTACGAGCAGTACTTC. Protein: CATSLERDSPYEQYF.

The chain combines TRBV7-2 with TRBJ2-7, with D unclear. Germline-derived CDR1 and CDR2 are SGHTA and FQGNSA. Deletions cut 5 bases from V and 7 bases from J, with 18 bases between. The CDR3 is made up of 14 amino acids. The CDR3 bases are TGTGCCAGCAGCCTCTCGCCAACGGTACGAGAGCAGTACTTC. It encodes CASSLSPTVREQYF.

This clone was seen once. CDR3 sequence: CASSKTSSNEQFF. The CDR3 nucleotides are TGTGCCAGCAGTAAAACATCATCGAATGAGCAGTTCTTC. The rearrangement joins TRBV6-5 to TRBJ2-1; D remains unclear. Germline V gene data show CDR1 as MNHEY and CDR2 as SVGAGI. The V gene lost 5 bases and the J gene lost 7 bases, with 12 bases spanning the gap. This CDR3 is built from 13 residues.

For the CDR3, the DNA is TGCGCCAGCAGCCCGGGACTAGGTGGCTTAGCGGCCTACGAGCAGTACTTC. It translates to CASSPGLGGLAAYEQYF. The chain combines TRBV4-1 with TRBJ2-7; the match to TRBD2 covers 8 bases. CDR1 and CDR2 from the germline V gene are MGHRA and YSYEKL. V lost 4 bases, J lost 2 bases, and 13 bases stayed unmatched. CDR3 length: 17 residues.

The rearrangement links TRBV29-1 to TRBJ2-1; 11 nucleotides line up with TRBD2. This CDR3 region has 16 residues. Trimming took 0 bases from V and 8 from J; bases not matched to a gene: 9. CDR1 and CDR2 from the germline V gene are SQVTM and ANQGSEA. The CDR3 bases are TGCAGCGTTGAAGAAGGGCTAGCGGGAGGCCAGGATGAGCAGTTCTTC. It yields the protein CSVEEGLAGGQDEQFF.

The chain combines TRBV4-2 with TRBJ2-7, with D hard to call. The CDR3 runs to 13 residues. V was clipped by 1 base and J by 4 bases, with 8 bases between them. Per the germline V gene, CDR1 is LGHNA and CDR2 is YNFKEQ. DNA for the CDR3: TGTGCCAGCAGCCAAGGTAATTCGTACGAGCAGTACTTC. It is translated as CASSQGNSYEQYF.

This chain links TRBV7-9 with TRBJ2-7; 7 positions match TRBD2. CDR1 SEHNR and CDR2 FQNEAQ come from the germline V gene (reference sequence). Losses at the gene ends were 2 bases for V and 9 bases for J; bases not matched to a gene: 4. CDR3 length: 12 residues. CDR3 residues: CASSLRGEGQYF. CDR3 sequence (DNA): TGTGCCAGCAGCTTACGAGGGGAGGGGCAGTACTTC.

The chain recombines TRBV14 with TRBJ1-5; D not resolved. Germline CDR1 is SGHDN and CDR2 is FVKESK. The CDR3 has 13 amino acids. V dropped 1 base and J dropped 7 bases, with 8 bases sitting between them. The CDR3 loop is CASSQGLQQPQHF. CDR3 sequence (DNA): TGTGCCAGCAGCCAAGGGCTACAACAGCCCCAGCATTTT.

V gene TRBV18 combines with J gene TRBJ2-1; possible D gene TRBD2, 6 bases. Germline V gene lookup returns CDR1 KGHSH and CDR2 LQKENI. The CDR3 loop spans 13 amino acids. V was cut by 1 base and J by 9 bases, with 10 bases left in between. CDR3 in DNA: TGTGCCAGCTCACCACGGGGGGAGTCTGAGCAGTTCTTC. This encodes CASSPRGESEQFF.

Concerning this clone itself: Within the sample, other DNA sequences also encode this same CDR3. J is TRBJ2-1 and V is TRBV18; D gene ambiguous. Trimming stripped 0 bases from V and 4 bases from J, with 4 bases between. Germline loops: CDR1 KGHSH, CDR2 LQKENI. The length of the CDR3 is 13 residues. CDR3 nucleotides: TGTGCCAGCTCACCACCGGGTTACAATGAGCAGTTCTTC. Amino acids: CASSPPGYNEQFF.

This chain joins TRBV28 and TRBJ2-3, with 9 bases lining up with TRBD1. This CDR3 has 13 amino acids. Germline CDR1 and CDR2: MDHEN and SYDVKM. V lost 6 bases to trimming and J lost 6 bases; unmatched junction nucleotides: 4. This CDR3 reads CASRGQGRDTQYF. CDR3 sequence (DNA): TGTGCCAGCAGGGGACAGGGAAGGGATACGCAGTATTTT.

About this clone itself: Germline is not matched at one junction end, which may reflect a read error. This chain links TRBV6-1 with TRBJ1-2; D unclear. The CDR3 consists of 14 residues. Germline V gives CDR1 MNHNS, CDR2 SASEGT. As DNA, the CDR3 is TGTGCCAGCAGGGAAGCGGGCTCGAACTATGGCTACACCTTC. Translation gives CASREAGSNYGYTF.

The chain couples TRBV7-2 to TRBJ1-4; unclear D gene. The V gene's germline CDR1 is SGHTA and CDR2 FQGNSA. The V end lost 5 bases, the J end lost 8 bases, and 18 bases lay between the germline ends. There are 15 residues in the CDR3. The CDR3 nucleotides read TGTGCCAGCAGCCAACGGCGGGGATTGGGGGAAAAACTGTTTTTT. This codes for CASSQRRGLGEKLFF.

About this clone: This specimen includes other DNA sequences encoding the same CDR3. This chain uses TRBV28 with TRBJ1-5; D is uncertain. CDR1 is MDHEN, CDR2 SYDVKM, per germline. This CDR3 spans 12 amino acids. V was pared by 2 bases and J by 7 bases, with 6 bases between. Written as DNA, the CDR3 is TGTGCCAGCAGTTTAAAAGGACAGCCCCAGCATTTT. Its translation: CASSLKGQPQHF.

The chain is built from TRBV7-6 and TRBJ2-1; TRBD2 matches 8 bases. The germline CDR1 and CDR2 sequences are SGHVS and FNYEAQ. Unmatched junction bases numbered 7, after V lost 1 base and J lost 5 bases. The CDR3 loop spans 16 amino acids. The CDR3 nucleotides read TGTGCCAGCAGCTTAGTTACGGGACTAGGCCACAATGAGCAGTTCTTC. Protein product: CASSLVTGLGHNEQFF.

The V and J genes are TRBV10-3 and TRBJ2-1, with 8 bases identical to TRBD2. The CDR3 length is 18 residues. Germline V CDR1 and CDR2: ENHRY, SYGVKD. Trimming took 6 bases from V and 1 from J; bases not matched to a gene: 14. The CDR3 loop is CAIRGATAGGVSYNEQFF. The CDR3 DNA sequence: TGTGCCATCAGAGGGGCGACGGCGGGAGGAGTGTCCTACAATGAGCAGTTCTTC.

The V gene is TRBV14, the J gene TRBJ2-3, with D hard to call. This CDR3 region has 17 residues. Germline V gene data show CDR1 as SGHDN and CDR2 as FVKESK. V shed 1 base and J shed 0 bases, with 14 bases lying between them. The CDR3 sequence: CASSQGYKGRSTDTQYF. For the CDR3, the DNA is TGTGCCAGCAGCCAAGGTTATAAGGGCAGAAGCACAGATACGCAGTATTTT.

The chain recombines TRBV4-1 with TRBJ2-1, with 8 bases aligning to TRBD2. The CDR3 contains 15 residues. The germline V gene has CDR1 MGHRA and CDR2 YSYEKL. Trimming took 7 bases from V and 6 from J; bases not matched to a gene: 11. The CDR3 coding sequence is TGCGCCAGCACACAAATTAGCGGGACAACCAATGAGCAGTTCTTC. The encoded protein is CASTQISGTTNEQFF.

The gene calls are TRBV2 and TRBJ2-3; D assignment may be TRBD1 or TRBD2 (5 bases each). The germline V gene encodes CDR1 SNHLY and CDR2 FYNNEI. This CDR3 is built from 15 residues. The V end was cut by 3 bases, the J end by 2 bases, with 12 bases between. CDR3 in amino acids: CASSESPGTTDTQYF. CDR3 nucleotide sequence: TGTGCCAGCAGTGAGAGCCCGGGGACCACAGATACGCAGTATTTT.

This chain uses TRBV5-4 with TRBJ2-3; no firm D call. The CDR3 runs to 14 residues. The ends were cut back, 0 bases at V and 6 bases at J, with 11 bases in the middle. Looked up from germline, CDR1 is SGHNT and CDR2 is YYREEE (reference sequence). Here the CDR3 DNA reads TGTGCCAGCAGCTTGGATTCAGGCGTGGATACGCAGTATTTT. As protein: CASSLDSGVDTQYF. Full variable domain (rest looked up from reference TRBV5-4 and TRBJ2-3): ETGVTQSPTHLIKTRGQQVTLRCSSQSGHNTVSWYQQALGQGPQFIFQYYREEENGRGNFPPRFSGLQFPNYSSELNVNALELDDSALYLCASSLDSGVDTQYFGPGTRLTVL.

The V and J genes are TRBV5-4 and TRBJ1-2; D is perhaps TRBD1 (5 bases). The CDR3 contains 15 residues. Germline V lookup: CDR1 SGHNT, CDR2 YYREEE (reference sequence). With 4 bases removed from V and 2 bases from J, the gap between germline ends came to 15 bases. Here the CDR3 reads CASSPQGSVNYGYTF. The CDR3, as DNA: TGTGCCAGCAGCCCCCAGGGTTCGGTAAACTATGGCTACACCTTC.

J is TRBJ2-1 and V is TRBV15, with 11 nucleotides matching TRBD2. There are 14 residues in the CDR3. The germline V gene encodes CDR1 LNHNV and CDR2 YYDKDF (reference sequence). V was pared by 8 bases and J by 2 bases, with 2 bases of the junction left unmatched. The CDR3 spells CATVAGGPYNEQFF. For the CDR3, the DNA is TGTGCCACCGTAGCGGGAGGGCCCTACAATGAGCAGTTCTTC. Drawing the rest from reference TRBV15 and TRBJ2-1, the complete variable domain is DAMVIQNPRYQVTQFGKPVTLSCSQTLNHNVMYWYQQKSSQAPKLLFHYYDKDFNNEADTPDNFQSRRPNTSFCFLDIRSPGLGDTAMYLCATVAGGPYNEQFFGPGTRLTVL.

The rearrangement joins TRBV6-5 to TRBJ1-2, with D unresolved. The CDR3 runs 14 residues. The germline V gene encodes CDR1 MNHEY and CDR2 SVGAGI. V was cut by 4 bases and J by 2 bases, with 11 bases left in between. DNA for the CDR3: TGTGCCAGCAGTTCCCAGTTAAACAACTATGGCTACACCTTC. Its protein is CASSSQLNNYGYTF.

This sequence joins TRBV6-1 and TRBJ1-5; possibly TRBD1 for D (6 bases). Per germline, CDR1 MNHNS and CDR2 SASEGT. The ends were cut back, 6 bases at V and 5 bases at J, with 14 bases in the middle. This CDR3 has 14 residues. As DNA, the CDR3 is TGTGCCAGCAGGTCCCCAGGGGTAGATCAGCCCCAGCATTTT. Its protein is CASRSPGVDQPQHF.

About this clone itself: This specimen includes other DNA sequences encoding the same CDR3. The chain uses TRBV5-1 and TRBJ2-1, with a weak D call TRBD2 (6 bases). This CDR3 is 13 amino acids long. With 0 bases removed from V and 6 bases from J, the gap between germline ends came to 7 bases. Germline V lookup: CDR1 SGHRS, CDR2 YFSETQ. This CDR3 reads CASSLGSGNEQFF. CDR3 in DNA: TGCGCCAGCAGCTTGGGTAGCGGCAATGAGCAGTTCTTC.

The chain has TRBV7-9 and TRBJ2-1; no clear D. V gave up 1 base and J gave up 4 bases, with 5 bases separating them. The CDR3 is made up of 13 amino acids. CDR1 and CDR2 (germline): SEHNR, FQNEAQ (reference sequence). CDR3 sequence reads: CASSLDQYNEQFF. CDR3 DNA sequence: TGTGCCAGCAGCTTAGACCAGTACAATGAGCAGTTCTTC.

V usage is TRBV6-5 and J usage is TRBJ2-5, with D possibly TRBD2 on 7 matching bases. The CDR3 runs to 15 residues. V was shortened by 6 bases and J by 5 bases, with 19 bases between the two germline ends. Germline values: CDR1 MNHEY, CDR2 SVGAGI. CDR3 nucleotide sequence: TGTGCCAGCAGCCGAACTGGGGGGAGGGGGGAGACCCAGTACTTC. This gives the protein CASSRTGGRGETQYF.

As to this clone: Because the CDR3 is missing its conserved closing phenylalanine or tryptophan, this is likely a read error. Because the CDR3's place on the DNA is in doubt, the DNA is left out and the CDR3 is given as listed by TCRdb. This sequence joins TRBV7-2 and TRBJ1-2; the DNA was not compared with TRBD1, the D call given in the table. 14 amino acids form the CDR3, both terminal residues included. Germline V CDR1 and CDR2: SGHTA, FQGNSA. CDR3 loop: CASSLGGSGGAGFL.

This chain uses TRBV5-5 with TRBJ2-5; D is undetermined. Germline V lookup: CDR1 SGHKS, CDR2 YYEKEE (reference sequence). The V gene lost 5 bases and the J gene lost 2 bases, with 13 bases spanning the gap. The CDR3 spans 14 residues. The CDR3 DNA reads as TGTGCCAGCAGTCCAGAACCCGGGCAAGAGACCCAGTACTTC. Protein sequence: CASSPEPGQETQYF. The full variable domain, completed using reference TRBV5-5 and TRBJ2-5, is DAGVTQSPTHLIKTRGQQVTLRCSPISGHKSVSWYQQVLGQGPQFIFQYYEKEERGRGNFPDRFSARQFPNYSSELNVNALLLGDSALYLCASSPEPGQETQYFGPGTRLLVL.